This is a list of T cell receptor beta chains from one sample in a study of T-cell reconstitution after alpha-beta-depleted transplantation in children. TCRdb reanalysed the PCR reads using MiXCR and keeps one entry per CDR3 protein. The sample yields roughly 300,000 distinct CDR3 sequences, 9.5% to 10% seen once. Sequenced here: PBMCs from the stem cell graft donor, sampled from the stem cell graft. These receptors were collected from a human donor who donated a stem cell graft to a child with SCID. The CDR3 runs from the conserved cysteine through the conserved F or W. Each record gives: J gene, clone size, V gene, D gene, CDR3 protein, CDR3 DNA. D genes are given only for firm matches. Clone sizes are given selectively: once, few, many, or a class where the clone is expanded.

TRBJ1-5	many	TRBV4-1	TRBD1	CASSQSDRGSNQPQHF	TGCGCCAGCAGCCAATCTGACAGGGGGAGCAATCAGCCCCAGCATTTT
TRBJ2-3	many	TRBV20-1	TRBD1	CSASLGTGGTDTQYF	TGCAGTGCTAGCCTCGGGACAGGGGGAACAGATACGCAGTATTTT
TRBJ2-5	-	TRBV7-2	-	CASSYRTDVQETQYF	TGTGCCAGCAGCTACAGGACGGACGTCCAAGAGACCCAGTACTTC
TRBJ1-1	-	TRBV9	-	CASSVGPYRDYHTEAFF	TGTGCCAGCAGCGTAGGCCCTTACCGGGACTATCACACTGAAGCTTTCTTT
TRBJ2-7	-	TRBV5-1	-	CASRGTYEQYF	TGCGCCAGCAGGGGGACCTACGAGCAGTACTTC
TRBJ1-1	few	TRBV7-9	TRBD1	CASSFFNRPGTVLEAFF	TGTGCCAGCAGCTTCTTTAATCGCCCCGGGACAGTTCTTGAAGCTTTCTTT
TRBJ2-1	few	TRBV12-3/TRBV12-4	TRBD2	CASTLAGRMGQFF	TGTGCCAGCACGCTAGCGGGGCGGATGGGACAGTTCTTC
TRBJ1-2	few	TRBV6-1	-	CASAELANYGYTF	TGTGCCAGCGCCGAGTTAGCTAACTATGGCTACACCTTC
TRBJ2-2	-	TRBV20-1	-	CSARDKDRPNTGELFF	TGCAGTGCTAGAGACAAGGACAGACCTAACACCGGGGAGCTGTTTTTT
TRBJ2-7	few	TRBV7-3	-	CASVVRELDEQYF	TGTGCCAGCGTTGTCAGGGAACTCGACGAGCAGTACTTC
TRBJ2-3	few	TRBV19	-	CASNGRPADTQYF	TGTGCCAGTAACGGCCGGCCCGCGGATACGCAGTATTTT
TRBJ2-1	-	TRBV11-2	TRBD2	CASSWGLAGTSFSAYNEQFF	TGTGCCAGCAGCTGGGGACTAGCGGGAACTTCTTTTTCGGCCTACAATGAGCAGTTCTTC
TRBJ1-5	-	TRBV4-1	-	CASSQGGDSNQPQHF	TGCGCCAGCAGCCAAGGGGGCGATAGCAATCAGCCCCAGCATTTT
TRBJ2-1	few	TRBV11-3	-	CASSPSDVYNEQFF	TGTGCCAGCAGCCCTTCCGACGTCTACAATGAGCAGTTCTTC
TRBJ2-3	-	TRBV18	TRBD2	CASSQNGGGGTDTQYF	TGTGCCAGCTCCCAGAACGGGGGGGGAGGCACAGATACGCAGTATTTT
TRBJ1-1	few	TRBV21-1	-	CASSKSRGNTEAFF	TGTGCCAGCAGCAAATCCCGGGGGAACACTGAAGCTTTCTTT
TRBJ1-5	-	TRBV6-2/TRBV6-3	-	CASSYNGFSNQPQHF	TGTGCCAGCAGTTACAACGGGTTTAGCAATCAGCCCCAGCATTTT
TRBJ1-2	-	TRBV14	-	CASGQGRYGYTF	TGTGCCAGCGGCCAAGGTCGCTATGGCTACACCTTC
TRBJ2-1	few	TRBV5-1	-	CASSPFTGPNQFF	TGCGCCAGCAGCCCCTTTACGGGGCCCAATCAGTTCTTC
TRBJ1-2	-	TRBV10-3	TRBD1	CAISMGADRGQVTF	TGTGCCATCAGCATGGGGGCCGACAGGGGGCAAGTCACCTTC
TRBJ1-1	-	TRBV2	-	CASQGRAEAFF	TGTGCCAGCCAGGGGAGGGCTGAAGCTTTCTTT
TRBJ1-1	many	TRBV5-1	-	CASSFGPNTEAFF	TGTGCCAGCAGTTTCGGCCCGAACACTGAAGCTTTCTTT